The count of the clone carrying this TCR beta chain is one. The entry originates in a study of T cell changes during pregnancy in multiple sclerosis. J gave up 2 bases and V 5 bases, and 7 bases lay outside the gene matches. The CDR3 has 15 residues. Germline values: CDR1 SEHNR, CDR2 FQNEAQ (reference sequence). Here immunoSEQ multiplex PCR was the method, and the copy in TCRdb shows in-frame clones only, minus some. Here the sample spans about 65,000 clones, roughly 92% being singletons. The source was CD8+ T cells from peripheral blood mononuclear cells, collected in the third trimester of pregnancy. The chain employs TRBV7-9 and TRBJ2-7; 9 nucleotides line up with TRBD1. This TCR derives from a female donor in good health, enrolled as a control in a pregnancy study. The CDR3 sequence is CASSLQDRGAYEQYF. The DNA for the CDR3 is TGTGCCAGCAGCCTCCAGGACAGGGGAGCCTACGAGCAGTACTTC.